The 2 T cell receptor beta chains given below trace back to one sample, sequenced in a study of T cell responses to AZD1222 COVID-19 vaccine. Profiling relied on immunoSEQ multiplex PCR, and the TCRdb table lists in-frame clones only, not all of them. Of about 120,000 clones in the sample, 92% were seen once. The material sequenced was peripheral blood, taken on day 0 of AZD1222 vaccination. The receptors stem from an adult in good health.

The CDR3 nucleotides read TGTGCCAGCAGCTCCAACCTAGTAGGGGAGGACTATGGCTACACCTTC. Protein: CASSSNLVGEDYGYTF. The chain joins TRBV7-8 to TRBJ1-2; D is perhaps TRBD1 (5 bases). CDR1 and CDR2 from the germline V gene are SGHVS and FQNEAQ. V dropped 4 bases and J dropped 3 bases, with 18 bases sitting between them. This CDR3 region has 16 residues.

The rearrangement links TRBV19 to TRBJ2-6, with TRBD2 as a possible D gene (5 bases). The CDR3 has 19 amino acids. The V and J ends lost 4 bases and 0 bases respectively, with 19 bases between them. Germline lookup yields CDR1 LNHDA and CDR2 SQIVND (reference sequence). CDR3 residues: CASSKGPEIGVSGANVLTF. In nucleotides, the CDR3 is TGTGCCAGTAGTAAGGGTCCCGAAATCGGGGTCTCTGGGGCCAACGTCCTGACTTTC.